A selection of T cell receptor beta chains follows, all from one sample in a study of blood T cell repertoires in COVID-19. The table came from immunoSEQ multiplex PCR; TCRdb's copy has only in-frame clones and leaves some out. The sample has 150,000 to 180,000 clones; 88% are singletons. Sequenced: peripheral blood. The receptors were sampled from an older woman with acute or convalescent COVID-19. Both conserved end residues are part of each CDR3. The order of the fields is J gene, D gene, clone size, V gene, CDR3 length, CDR3 protein, CDR3 DNA. A D gene is named only where the DNA matches it firmly. Size values are once, few and many counts, or a class for expanded clones, and some rows have none.

TRBJ1-2 - - TRBV19 16 CASSTPWQAAYYGYTF TGTGCCAGTAGTACTCCGTGGCAGGCAGCATACTATGGCTACACCTTC
TRBJ1-2 - - TRBV11-2 14 CASISARQNYGYTF TGTGCCAGCATCTCCGCCCGACAGAACTATGGCTACACCTTC
TRBJ1-3 TRBD1 - TRBV5-1 16 CASAKGQGARRNTIYF TGCGCCAGCGCGAAGGGACAGGGGGCCCGTAGGAACACCATATATTTT
TRBJ1-6 - - TRBV7-2 19 CASSLRAGGGSSYNSPLHF TGTGCCAGCAGCTTACGGGCAGGCGGCGGGAGCTCCTATAATTCACCCCTCCACTTT
TRBJ1-2 TRBD1 - TRBV30 13 CAWSVGGAHGYTF TGTGCCTGGAGTGTAGGGGGCGCCCATGGCTACACCTTC
TRBJ1-1 - - TRBV5-5 16 CASSFGQGTRATEAFF TGTGCCAGCAGCTTCGGGCAGGGGACTAGGGCCACTGAAGCTTTCTTT
TRBJ2-2 - - TRBV4-2 17 CASSQDVWGGNTGELFF TGTGCCAGCAGCCAAGATGTATGGGGAGGGAACACCGGGGAGCTGTTTTTT
TRBJ1-2 - - TRBV10-3 14 CAISENRDNYGYTF TGTGCCATCAGTGAAAACAGGGATAACTATGGCTACACCTTC
TRBJ1-6 TRBD1 - TRBV6-5 15 CASSYSRQGDSPLHF TGTGCCAGCAGTTACTCCCGACAGGGTGACTCACCCCTCCACTTT
TRBJ1-1 TRBD1 - TRBV5-6 13 CASSRQGAREAFF TGTGCCAGCAGCCGGCAGGGGGCGAGGGAAGCTTTCTTT
TRBJ1-5 - - TRBV23-1 16 CASSQSWPGYNQPQHF TGCGCCAGCAGTCAATCGTGGCCAGGGTATAATCAGCCCCAGCATTTT
TRBJ1-5 - once TRBV2 13 CASKGGGNQPQHF TGTGCCTCCAAGGGGGGGGGTAATCAGCCCCAGCATTTT
TRBJ2-6 - once TRBV27 16 CASARGRSSGANVLTF TGTGCCAGCGCTAGGGGAAGAAGCTCTGGGGCCAACGTCCTGACTTTC
TRBJ2-1 TRBD2 - TRBV5-6 18 CASSLQVLAGTLGNEQFF TGTGCCAGCAGCTTGCAAGTACTAGCGGGGACTTTAGGCAATGAGCAGTTCTTC
TRBJ2-3 TRBD1 once TRBV29-1 16 CSVRPRGRPGTDTQYF TGCAGCGTGAGGCCCAGGGGGCGCCCGGGCACAGATACGCAGTATTTT
TRBJ2-2 TRBD2 - TRBV9 18 CASSVEGRGKGNTGELFF TGTGCCAGCAGCGTAGAGGGGAGGGGTAAAGGGAACACCGGGGAGCTGTTTTTT